These 31 T cell receptor beta chains share one sample of origin, sequenced in a study of T cells in Graves' hyperthyroidism and ophthalmopathy. TCR beta CDR3 sequences were amplified from RNA transcripts. First-round RT-PCR targeting the TCR CDR3 was performed with the HTBI primer set. In TCRdb, the multiplex PCR reads were re-called with MiXCR into one record per CDR3 protein. The sample holds some 360,000 distinct CDR3 sequences, approximately 13% seen once. Source material: blood. Source of these receptors: a woman in her sixties with Graves' hyperthyroidism.

A remark on this clonotype: A much larger clone lies a single base off, so this may be a read error. The chain uses TRBV20-1 and TRBJ2-1, with 11 bases fitting TRBD2. Matching the DNA end better, TRBJ2-7 makes the J call doubtful. The CDR3 spans 19 residues. CDR1 and CDR2 (germline): DFQATT, SNEGSKA (reference sequence). CDR3 nucleotides: TGCAGTGCTAGTAGGGCTAGGTCTAGCGGGAGGAGCTCCTACAATGAGCAGTACTTC. Translation gives CSASRARSSGRSSYNEQYF.

The sample holds many counts of this clonotype. This chain uses TRBV12-3 or TRBV12-4 with TRBJ1-1; D remains unclear. The V end was cut by 6 bases, the J end by 1 base, with 9 bases between. The CDR3 covers 13 residues. This chain's CDR3 is CASSSQPNTEAFF. The CDR3, as DNA: TGTGCCAGCAGCTCACAGCCGAACACTGAAGCTTTCTTT.

The table lists this clonotype with many counts. This chain connects TRBV7-2 to TRBJ2-3; 11 nucleotides line up with TRBD2. The germline gives CDR1 SGHTA, CDR2 FQGNSA. Trimming removed 4 bases from V and 4 bases from J; junction bases left unmatched: 10. CDR3 length: 17 amino acids. CDR3 residues: CASSSQPLAGVADTQYF. The CDR3, as DNA: TGTGCCAGCAGCTCCCAGCCACTAGCGGGAGTGGCAGATACGCAGTATTTT.

This clonotype has more than one count but fewer than ten. This chain links TRBV4-1 with TRBJ2-3; 7 bases are shared with TRBD2. V lost 1 base, J lost 6 bases, and 7 bases stayed unmatched. CDR1 is MGHRA, CDR2 YSYEKL, per germline. This CDR3 region has 15 residues. CDR3 loop: CASSQVSGDGDTQYF. The CDR3 DNA reads TGCGCCAGCAGCCAAGTCAGCGGGGATGGCGATACGCAGTATTTT.

There are a few counts of this clonotype. This chain joins TRBV5-1 and TRBJ1-4, with D possibly being TRBD1 (5 bases). With 6 bases removed from V and 3 bases from J, the gap between germline ends came to 15 bases. The CDR3 is 15 amino acids. The germline V gene has CDR1 SGHRS and CDR2 YFSETQ. As DNA, the CDR3 is TGCGCCAGCACCTCTGGGGGGGGTCCTAATGAAAAACTGTTTTTT. Its protein product is CASTSGGGPNEKLFF.

A word on this clonotype: A much more abundant neighbour one base away suggests this may be a read error. The chain uses TRBV24-1 and TRBJ2-1, with D perhaps matching TRBD1 (5 bases). Judging by the DNA end, TRBJ2-7 fits better; the J call may be wrong. This CDR3 has 11 amino acids. The V gene's germline CDR1 is KGHDR and CDR2 SFDVKD. The CDR3 reads CAVGQYNEQYF. Written as DNA, the CDR3 is TGTGCTGTCGGACAATACAATGAGCAGTACTTC.

The V call is TRBV5-4, the J call TRBJ2-1, with D unclear. CDR1 is SGHNT, CDR2 YYREEE, per germline (reference sequence). This CDR3 has 17 residues. Trimming took off 0 bases at V and 0 bases at J, with 13 bases between the two ends. CDR3 DNA sequence: TGTGCCAGCAGCTTGGGTGGGCGGTTAAGCTCCTACAATGAGCAGTTCTTC. Amino acids: CASSLGGRLSSYNEQFF.

This clonotype appeared many times. The V and J genes are TRBV12-3 or TRBV12-4 and TRBJ1-6; 7 bases align to TRBD1. The CDR3 spans 15 residues. J lost 9 bases, V lost 2 bases, and 7 bases had no gene match. CDR3 coding DNA: TGTGCCAGCAGTTTATCAGGGGGTCTAAGTTCACCCCTCCACTTT. Residues: CASSLSGGLSSPLHF.

This clonotype was recorded at least ten times. The chain joins TRBV28 to TRBJ1-5; the D gene is possibly TRBD1 (6 bases). V was trimmed by 5 bases and J by 7 bases, leaving 9 bases between them. Germline V gene lookup returns CDR1 MDHEN and CDR2 SYDVKM. CDR3 length: 12 amino acids. The CDR3 protein is CASSAQGQPQHF. The CDR3 nucleotides read TGTGCCAGCAGTGCTCAGGGGCAGCCCCAGCATTTT.

The table lists this clonotype with many counts. V and J are TRBV7-8 and TRBJ2-1; D may be TRBD2 (6 bases). V lost 0 bases and J 6 bases, leaving 12 bases between the germline ends. Germline CDR1 SGHVS, CDR2 FQNEAQ. The CDR3 extends over 15 amino acids. The CDR3 sequence is CASSLAGGLSNEQFF. The CDR3 coding sequence is TGTGCCAGCAGCTTAGCGGGAGGACTTTCCAATGAGCAGTTCTTC. The full variable domain, its missing parts supplied by reference TRBV7-8 and TRBJ2-1, is GAGVSQSPRYKVAKRGQDVALRCDPISGHVSLFWYQQALGQGPEFLTYFQNEAQLDKSGLPSDRFFAERPEGSVSTLKIQRTQQEDSAVYLCASSLAGGLSNEQFFGPGTRLTVL.

This clonotype appeared many times. The chain uses TRBV30 and TRBJ2-2; 7 bases align to TRBD2. Losses at the gene ends were 3 bases for V and 3 bases for J; bases not matched to a gene: 4. Per germline, CDR1 GTSNPN and CDR2 SVGIG (reference sequence). CDR3 length: 14 residues. CDR3: CAWSPAGYTGELFF. In DNA form, the CDR3 reads TGTGCCTGGAGCCCAGCGGGATACACCGGGGAGCTGTTTTTT.

This clonotype was observed many times. The J gene is TRBJ2-5, the V gene TRBV6-1; maybe TRBD2 (5 bases). This CDR3 contains 17 residues. Trimming shortened V by 4 bases and J by 0 bases, and 18 bases separated the two germline ends. Per the germline V gene, CDR1 is MNHNS and CDR2 is SASEGT. CDR3 sequence reads: CASSGELGVAYQETQYF. The CDR3 DNA is TGTGCCAGCAGTGGGGAGCTGGGTGTGGCGTACCAAGAGACCCAGTACTTC.

This clonotype was counted only a few times. This chain links TRBV14 with TRBJ2-7, with D perhaps matching TRBD1 (5 bases). CDR1 and CDR2 (germline): SGHDN, FVKESK. The ends were cut back, 4 bases at V and 2 bases at J, with 15 bases in the middle. The CDR3 covers 15 residues. The CDR3 bases are TGTGCCAGCAGCCCCCTACCACAGGAGCCCTACGAGCAGTACTTC. The encoded protein is CASSPLPQEPYEQYF.

This clonotype was found a few times. J is TRBJ2-7 and V is TRBV6-2 or TRBV6-3; 7 bases map to TRBD2. Germline trimming cut 0 bases from V and 2 bases from J; bases unmatched to any gene: 7. The CDR3 runs 16 residues. CDR1 and CDR2 (germline): MNHEY, SVGEGT. CDR3 sequence (DNA): TGTGCCAGCAGTTACTCGGTTGGAGCGGGAACCTACGAGCAGTACTTC. Protein sequence: CASSYSVGAGTYEQYF.

This clonotype was seen repeatedly, ten times or more. V gene TRBV24-1 combines with J gene TRBJ2-5; D remains ambiguous. Germline CDR1 reads KGHDR; CDR2 reads SFDVKD. The ends were cut back, 3 bases at V and 2 bases at J, with 9 bases in the middle. The CDR3 loop spans 14 amino acids. The CDR3, as DNA: TGTGCCACCAGTGATCGTCGGACGCAAGAGACCCAGTACTTC. Translating gives CATSDRRTQETQYF.

Ten or more counts support this clonotype. The chain carries TRBV12-3 or TRBV12-4 and TRBJ2-7; tentative D call: TRBD2 (5 bases). CDR3 length: 15 amino acids. Trimming shortened V by 3 bases and J by 0 bases, and 12 bases separated the two germline ends. The CDR3 reads CASSFGRTSSYEQYF. CDR3 bases: TGTGCCAGCAGTTTCGGGCGAACTAGCTCCTACGAGCAGTACTTC.

The table lists this clonotype with a few counts. This chain links TRBV27 with TRBJ2-2; no reliable D call. The germline CDR1 and CDR2 sequences are MNHEY and SMNVEV (reference sequence). V shed 6 bases and J shed 6 bases, with 11 bases lying between them. The CDR3 length is 13 residues. The CDR3 reads CASSMGYAGELFF. The CDR3 nucleotides are TGTGCCAGCAGCATGGGGTACGCCGGGGAGCTGTTTTTT.

This clonotype was observed many times. The rearrangement links TRBV19 to TRBJ1-1; maybe TRBD1 (5 bases). The CDR3 is 19 residues long. CDR1 is LNHDA and CDR2 is SQIVND in the germline V gene (reference sequence). V lost 5 bases and J 0 bases, leaving 25 bases between the germline ends. CDR3 DNA sequence: TGTGCCAGTAGTCCAAGCTCATGGCAGGGAATTTACGTGAACACTGAAGCTTTCTTT. This translates into CASSPSSWQGIYVNTEAFF.

This clonotype has ten or more counts. This chain connects TRBV20-1 to TRBJ2-3, with 10 nucleotides matching TRBD2. The germline V gene has CDR1 DFQATT and CDR2 SNEGSKA (reference sequence). The trim removed 3 bases at V and 8 bases at J, leaving 11 bases unmatched. This CDR3 spans 15 amino acids. CDR3 amino acids: CSASGLAGVGVTQYF. The CDR3 DNA sequence: TGCAGTGCTAGTGGGCTAGCGGGAGTAGGTGTTACGCAGTATTTT.

The chain uses TRBV3-1 and TRBJ1-1; D possibly corresponds to TRBD1 (5 bases). The CDR3 is 14 residues long. Germline CDR1 and CDR2: LGHDT and YNNKEL (reference sequence). The germline V and J ends were trimmed by 4 bases and 6 bases, with 15 bases remaining between them. CDR3 DNA: TGTGCCAGCAGCCCTTCCCGGGGGAGGGCTGAAGCTTTCTTT. Residues: CASSPSRGRAEAFF.

This clonotype was seen a handful of times. This chain joins TRBV7-8 and TRBJ2-3; D not certain. CDR1 SGHVS and CDR2 FQNEAQ come from the germline V gene. This CDR3 is 14 amino acids long. The V end lost 5 bases, the J end lost 0 bases, and 9 bases lay between the germline ends. CDR3 DNA sequence: TGTGCCAGCAGCACAGCGACTAGCACAGATACGCAGTATTTT. Protein: CASSTATSTDTQYF.

This clonotype was recorded at least ten times. J is TRBJ2-1 and V is TRBV10-3, with 10 bases that match TRBD2. CDR1 and CDR2 (germline): ENHRY, SYGVKD. V lost 8 bases, J lost 4 bases, and 5 bases stayed unmatched. CDR3 length: 14 amino acids. The DNA for the CDR3 is TGTGCCATCGGAATAGCGGGAGGTTACAATGAGCAGTTCTTC. It translates to CAIGIAGGYNEQFF.

The chain recombines TRBV5-4 with TRBJ2-1; D not certain. The CDR3 totals 12 residues. Per the germline V gene, CDR1 is SGHNT and CDR2 is YYREEE (reference sequence). V was shortened by 2 bases and J by 5 bases, with 5 bases between the two germline ends. Written as DNA, the CDR3 is TGTGCCAGCAGCTTTGGGAACAATGAGCAGTTCTTC. Translating it yields CASSFGNNEQFF.

This clonotype was seen only a few times. This rearrangement joins TRBV19 to TRBJ1-4; D is uncertain. This CDR3 has 16 amino acids. Germline CDR1 reads LNHDA; CDR2 reads SQIVND (reference sequence). The ends were cut back, 5 bases at V and 1 base at J, with 14 bases in the middle. CDR3 in amino acids: CASSQLDGGTNEKLFF. The CDR3 DNA reads TGTGCCAGTAGTCAGCTTGACGGCGGAACTAATGAAAAACTGTTTTTT.

This clonotype appeared many times. The rearrangement joins TRBV20-1 to TRBJ2-3; 10 bases align to TRBD2. The germline gives CDR1 DFQATT, CDR2 SNEGSKA (reference sequence). This CDR3 is built from 15 residues. Trimming at V came to 4 bases and at J to 5 bases, leaving 9 bases not matched to a gene. In nucleotides, the CDR3 is TGCAGTGCTACAGCGTTAGGACTAGCGGAAGATACGCAGTATTTT. The encoded protein is CSATALGLAEDTQYF.

The chain joins TRBV5-4 to TRBJ2-1; the match to TRBD2 covers 8 bases. V trimming: 0 bases; J trimming: 6 bases; junction bases outside the gene matches: 5. The CDR3 totals 15 residues. CDR1 is SGHNT and CDR2 is YYREEE in the germline V gene (reference sequence). CDR3 residues: CASSLAGGPCNEQFF. CDR3 DNA: TGTGCCAGCAGCTTGGCGGGAGGGCCTTGCAATGAGCAGTTCTTC.

Only a few counts were recorded for this clonotype. The V and J genes are TRBV9 and TRBJ1-1, with D possibly TRBD1 on 6 matching bases. Trimming cost V 4 bases and J 5 bases, with 15 bases left between them. Germline lookup yields CDR1 SGDLS and CDR2 YYNGEE. This CDR3 has 14 amino acids. DNA of the CDR3: TGTGCCAGCAGCCAGGAGGCAGGGGCGACTGAAGCTTTCTTT. Amino acid sequence: CASSQEAGATEAFF.

Ten or more counts support this clonotype. This chain uses TRBV6-5 with TRBJ2-3; D possibly corresponds to TRBD2 (5 bases). Germline-derived CDR1 and CDR2 are MNHEY and SVGAGI. The CDR3 contains 14 residues. Trimming took off 0 bases at V and 6 bases at J, with 10 bases between the two ends. The CDR3 sequence is CASSYSRTHDTQYF. The CDR3 coding sequence is TGTGCCAGCAGTTACTCCAGGACTCATGATACGCAGTATTTT.

The sample holds many counts of this clonotype. This sequence joins TRBV28 and TRBJ1-1; 7 positions match TRBD1. The trim removed 6 bases at V and 0 bases at J, leaving 7 bases unmatched. The CDR3 is made up of 15 amino acids. Germline V gene data show CDR1 as MDHEN and CDR2 as SYDVKM. This chain's CDR3 is CASRNRRGLNTEAFF. The CDR3 nucleotides are TGTGCCAGCAGAAACCGCAGGGGGTTGAACACTGAAGCTTTCTTT.

This clonotype came up a few times. V is TRBV11-2 and J is TRBJ2-7; TRBD1 matches 8 bases. The V gene's germline CDR1 is SGHAT and CDR2 FQNNGV. The CDR3 runs 15 residues. The V and J ends lost 5 bases and 3 bases, in that order; junction bases with no gene match: 9. DNA for the CDR3: TGTGCCAGCAGCCATAGGAGGACAGGGAACTACGAGCAGTACTTC. It codes for CASSHRRTGNYEQYF.

The chain is built from TRBV12-3 or TRBV12-4 and TRBJ1-5, with D possibly being TRBD1 (5 bases). This CDR3 has 13 residues. V lost 4 bases, J lost 8 bases, and 12 bases lay in between. This chain's CDR3 is CASSSGPGEPQHF. The CDR3 DNA is TGTGCCAGCAGTTCAGGACCGGGGGAGCCCCAGCATTTT.